A selection of T cell receptor beta chains follows, all from one sample in a study of T cells in localized non-small cell lung cancer. The protocol was immunoSEQ multiplex PCR, while the TCRdb copy is restricted to in-frame clones and leaves out a portion. The table includes more than 9,000 clones, around 41% detected once. The material was lymph node tissue, obtained before any cancer treatment. The receptors stem from a woman aged 35 to 70 with stage I lung adenocarcinoma. The CDR3 runs from the conserved cysteine through the conserved F or W. The D gene is left open where the match is weak. Only some rows state a clone size, as once, few, many or a class for expanded clones.

j_call v_call d_call clone_size cdr3_nt cdr3_aa
TRBJ2-2 TRBV18 NA NA TGTGCCAGCTCCCCCAGCCAGGCGGAGGAGCTGTTTTTT CASSPSQAEELFF
TRBJ1-5 TRBV9 NA few TGTGCCAGCAGGATAGTTGAGGAGCAGCCCCAGCATTTT CASRIVEEQPQHF
TRBJ1-1 TRBV18 NA NA TGTGCCAGCTCAGAGGCAGGGGCAGAAGCTTTCTTT CASSEAGAEAFF
TRBJ2-1 TRBV11-3 NA medium-sized TGTGCCAGCAGCTTAGTTCCTAGGGGTTCCAATGAGCAGTTCTTC CASSLVPRGSNEQFF
TRBJ2-7 TRBV5-1 NA NA TGCGCCAGCAGCTTGGAGGAAGGCACTCTCTCCTACGAGCAGTACTTC CASSLEEGTLSYEQYF
TRBJ1-1 TRBV9 NA few TGTGCCAGCAACATAGGGGGTGAGACTGAAGCTTTCTTT CASNIGGETEAFF
TRBJ1-6 TRBV9 NA NA TGTGCCAGCAGCGTAGGGGCAGGGCGAAGTTCATCCCTCCACTTT CASSVGAGRSSSLHF
TRBJ1-4 TRBV10-2 TRBD1 NA TGCGCCAGCAGGGGGACAGGCTCCAATGAAAAACTGTTTTTT CASRGTGSNEKLFF
TRBJ2-6 TRBV19 NA few TGTGCCAGTAGAAGCTCTGGGGCCAACGTCCTGACTTTC CASRSSGANVLTF
TRBJ2-3 TRBV6-8 NA once TGTGCCAGCATTCTTACTGGCGGGGCAGATACGCAGTATTTT CASILTGGADTQYF
TRBJ1-1 TRBV18 NA NA TGTGCCAGCTCACCGGGAGCAGGTAACACTGAAGCTTTCTTT CASSPGAGNTEAFF
TRBJ1-1 TRBV1 NA NA TGCGCCAGCAGCCAAGCCAAGGAGGGGGCTTTCTTT CASSQAKEGAFF
TRBJ2-5 TRBV14 TRBD2 NA TGTGCCAGCAGCCAAGAGTCGGGAGGGCCCCCCGAGACCCAGTACTTC CASSQESGGPPETQYF
TRBJ2-2 TRBV6-8 NA few TGTGCCAGCAGAGGAACAGAGAACACCGGGGAGCTGTTTTTT CASRGTENTGELFF
TRBJ1-1 TRBV29-1 TRBD1 NA TGCAGCGTTGTTTTAGCAGGGGGCTGGGTCACTGAAGCTTTCTTT CSVVLAGGWVTEAFF
TRBJ2-7 TRBV11-3 TRBD2 few TGTGCCAGCAGCTCAGGCGGGGGGCGCAACGAGCAGTACTTC CASSSGGGRNEQYF
TRBJ1-1 TRBV30 NA NA TGTGCCTGGAGTCCCCCCCGAGGGGAAGCTTTCTTT CAWSPPRGEAFF
TRBJ1-1 TRBV11-3 TRBD1 NA TGTGCCAGCAGCTCGGACAGGGGATGGACTGAAGCTTTCTTT CASSSDRGWTEAFF
TRBJ2-2 TRBV6-8 NA NA TGTGCCAGCAGTTACTCGAGGGGTCGGGACACCGGGGAGCTGTTTTTT CASSYSRGRDTGELFF
TRBJ1-1 TRBV9 NA NA TGTGCCAGCAATAAACGGAACACTGAAGCTTTCTTT CASNKRNTEAFF
TRBJ2-3 TRBV7-7 TRBD2 NA TGTGCCAGCAGCGAGAGCGGGGCCGGGGATACGCAGTATTTT CASSESGAGDTQYF
TRBJ1-3 TRBV25-1 NA NA TGTGCCAGCAGTGACCCAGGACGTGGCGGAAACACCATATATTTT CASSDPGRGGNTIYF
TRBJ1-5 TRBV19 TRBD1 NA TGTGCCAGTAGTATAGGGACAGGGAATCAGCCCCAGCATTTT CASSIGTGNQPQHF
TRBJ1-5 TRBV15 NA NA TGTGCCACCAGCTCACGGTCCCGGGCTAGCAATCAGCCCCAGCATTTT CATSSRSRASNQPQHF
TRBJ1-4 TRBV11-3 NA few TGTGCCAGCAGCCAGAGCCAGAGGGGTGAAAAACTGTTTTTT CASSQSQRGEKLFF
TRBJ1-1 TRBV5-1 TRBD1 few TGCGCCAGCAGCTCAGCAGGGGGATACACTGAAGCTTTCTTT CASSSAGGYTEAFF
TRBJ2-3 TRBV9 NA few TGTGCCAGCAGCGTAGGGCGTGCGGGGACCGGTACAGATACGCAGTATTTT CASSVGRAGTGTDTQYF
TRBJ2-1 TRBV5-1 TRBD2 few TGCGCCAGCAGCCAAGATCCCAGCGGGGGGTATAATGAGCAGTTCTTC CASSQDPSGGYNEQFF
TRBJ2-1 TRBV11-3 TRBD1 few TGTGCCAGCAGCTTACCCGGGACAGGGGTCTACAATGAGCAATTCTTC CASSLPGTGVYNEQFF
TRBJ1-5 TRBV28 NA NA TGTGCCAGCAGTTTAAACACCCCCGGGCAGCCCCAGCATTTT CASSLNTPGQPQHF
TRBJ1-2 TRBV7-6 NA few TGTGCCAGCAGCCAAACGGGCAGCAATAACTATGGCTACACCTTC CASSQTGSNNYGYTF
TRBJ2-3 TRBV11-3 NA few TGTGCCAGCAGCTTAGGGTCTGCCCTCGCCCCGCAGTATTTT CASSLGSALAPQYF
TRBJ1-4 TRBV11-3 NA NA TGTGCCAGCAGCTTCAGTAGAGCAGCACTGGTCTTTGAAAAACTGTTTTTT CASSFSRAALVFEKLFF
TRBJ2-3 TRBV6-8 NA NA TGTGCCAGCAAGGAGCGGCCCCGCACAGATACGCAGTATTTT CASKERPRTDTQYF
TRBJ2-3 TRBV19 NA NA TGTGCCAGTAGTATAGGGCCTAGCACAGATACGCAGTATTTT CASSIGPSTDTQYF
TRBJ1-3 TRBV7-6 NA few TGTGCCAGCAGCCAAGAACAGCTCTCTGGAAACACCATATATTTT CASSQEQLSGNTIYF
TRBJ1-1 TRBV19 TRBD1 once TGTGCCAGTAGTATCCCGCCCGACAGGGGAGGTTGGAACATAGTGAACACTGAAGCTTTCTTT CASSIPPDRGGWNIVNTEAFF
TRBJ1-1 TRBV11-3 TRBD1 few TGTGCCAGCAGCCCTCGGACAGGGGGCGACACTGAAGCTTTCTTT CASSPRTGGDTEAFF
TRBJ1-2 TRBV19 NA NA TGTGCCAGTAGTACCCCGGACAGTTTCTTTGGCTACACCTTC CASSTPDSFFGYTF
TRBJ1-3 TRBV11-3 NA few TGTGCCAGCAGCCGAGGGACTTTACCTGGAAACACCATATATTTT CASSRGTLPGNTIYF
TRBJ1-4 TRBV6-8 NA NA TGTGCCAGCAGTTACTCACCGGACCGTGCAACTAATGAAAAACTGTTTTTT CASSYSPDRATNEKLFF
TRBJ2-1 TRBV19 TRBD1 few TGTGCCAGTAGTCCTCCCGGGACAGGGGGACGAAATGAGCAGTTCTTC CASSPPGTGGRNEQFF
TRBJ1-2 TRBV29-1 TRBD1 NA TGCAGCGTGGACCCGGGGACAGGGGGCATTTATGGCTACACCTTC CSVDPGTGGIYGYTF
TRBJ2-3 TRBV15 TRBD2 NA TGTGCCACCAGCAGGCTTAGCGGGAGGAGCACAGATACGCAGTATTTT CATSRLSGRSTDTQYF
TRBJ1-5 TRBV6-8 NA NA TGTGCTATCAGCCCCGACAGCGATCAGCCCCAGCATTTT CAISPDSDQPQHF
TRBJ2-3 TRBV11-3 NA NA TGTGCCAGCAGCCAAGGGGTCTTCACAGATACGCAGTATTTT CASSQGVFTDTQYF